One sample yielded the 32 T cell receptor beta chains listed below, sequenced in a study of high-grade serous ovarian cancer treatment subgroups. TCRdb keeps only in-frame clones here, not all; method: immunoSEQ multiplex PCR. The sample gives around 30,000 clones, 84% of which show up once; roughly 2% is in the top ten. Tumor samples were obtained before definitive surgery or chemotherapy. Sequencing was done on a sample of tumor tissue. The receptors shown here come from a human donor with high-grade serous ovarian cancer.

The sample holds a few counts of this clone. This chain links TRBV19 with TRBJ2-2; 7 bases are shared with TRBD1. The CDR3 sequence is 16 residues long. The germline gives CDR1 LNHDA, CDR2 SQIVND (reference sequence). Trimming took 7 bases from V and 5 from J; bases not matched to a gene: 13. CDR3 protein: CASTDKGGARTGELFF. CDR3 DNA: TGTGCCAGTACCGATAAAGGGGGCGCTCGGACCGGGGAGCTGTTTTTT.

This sequence joins TRBV27 and TRBJ2-3; unclear D gene. This CDR3 contains 13 residues. Germline assignment: CDR1 MNHEY and CDR2 SMNVEV (reference sequence). Trimming removed 6 bases at V and 0 bases at J, with 7 bases between. The CDR3: CASRSASTDTQYF. The DNA for the CDR3 is TGTGCCAGCAGGTCCGCTAGCACAGATACGCAGTATTTT.

The chain joins TRBV19 to TRBJ2-7; 9 bases fit TRBD2. V shed 4 bases and J 6 bases; nucleotides not matched to a gene: 7. Germline V gene data show CDR1 as LNHDA and CDR2 as SQIVND (reference sequence). The CDR3 totals 14 residues. CDR3 DNA: TGTGCCAGTAGTACCCTTAGCGGGAGCTCCGAGCAGTACTTC. It translates to CASSTLSGSSEQYF.

This rearrangement joins TRBV28 to TRBJ1-2; perhaps TRBD1 as D (5 bases). Germline CDR1 MDHEN, CDR2 SYDVKM. This CDR3 comprises 12 residues. V was shortened by 6 bases and J by 4 bases, with 9 bases between the two germline ends. CDR3 sequence reads: CASRTVGYGYTF. CDR3 nucleotides: TGTGCCAGCAGGACAGTAGGCTATGGCTACACCTTC.

The V call is TRBV28, the J call TRBJ2-5; 7 bases align to TRBD1. The CDR3 spans 16 residues. The V and J ends lost 8 bases and 1 base, in that order; junction bases with no gene match: 13. Germline V CDR1 and CDR2: MDHEN, SYDVKM. The CDR3 DNA reads TGTGCCAGCCAAGAGGGACAGTCTTGGCTCCAAGAGACCCAGTACTTC. This gives the protein CASQEGQSWLQETQYF.

This clone was detected a few times. The CDR3 nucleotides read TGTGCCAGCAGTGCGGCAGGATGGGATGAAAAACTGTTTTTT. Its translation is CASSAAGWDEKLFF. This rearrangement joins TRBV6-1 to TRBJ1-4; D is unresolved. The germline V gene encodes CDR1 MNHNS and CDR2 SASEGT. Trimming took 4 bases from V and 6 from J, leaving 12 bases between them. The length of the CDR3 is 14 residues.

The CDR3 nucleotides are TGTGCCAGCTCACACACAGGGTCGGCCACCGGGGAGCTGTTTTTT. Its translation: CASSHTGSATGELFF. The chain links TRBV18 to TRBJ2-2; D is perhaps TRBD1 (6 bases). V gave up 4 bases and J gave up 4 bases, with 13 bases separating them. CDR1 is KGHSH and CDR2 is LQKENI in the germline V gene. The CDR3 contains 15 residues. The complete variable domain, with remaining parts taken from reference TRBV18 and TRBJ2-2, reads NAGVMQNPRHLVRRRGQEARLRCSPMKGHSHVYWYRQLPEEGLKFMVYLQKENIIDESGMPKERFSAEFPKEGPSILRIQQVVRGDSAAYFCASSHTGSATGELFFGEGSRLTVL.

CDR3 coding DNA: TGTGCCACCCTGGTGGGTGGGACCCTGGGGAGGGTGGGTCCCCAGCATTTT. It specifies CATLVGGTLGRVGPQHF. This rearrangement joins TRBV28 to TRBJ1-5; the D gene is possibly TRBD1 (5 bases). Germline lookup yields CDR1 MDHEN and CDR2 SYDVKM. The CDR3 extends over 17 amino acids. The V end was cut by 10 bases, the J end by 10 bases, with 32 bases between.

The rearrangement links TRBV18 to TRBJ1-5; 7 bases match TRBD1. Germline V CDR1 and CDR2: KGHSH, LQKENI. CDR3 length equals 15 residues. V gave up 3 bases and J gave up 3 bases; unmatched junction bases: 5. CDR3 protein: CASSPKTGPNQPQHF. CDR3 bases: TGTGCCAGCTCACCCAAGACAGGGCCCAATCAGCCCCAGCATTTT.

V is TRBV10-3 and J is TRBJ2-1, with 7 positions matching TRBD1. Germline trimming cut 5 bases from V and 2 bases from J; bases unmatched to any gene: 12. The CDR3 runs to 17 residues. CDR1 and CDR2 from the germline V gene are ENHRY and SYGVKD. CDR3 region: CAISSRQGQQPYNEQFF. The DNA of the CDR3 is TGTGCCATCAGTTCCAGACAGGGCCAGCAGCCCTACAATGAGCAGTTCTTC.

This clone was seen a single time. The CDR3 spells CASSQATGYEQYF. CDR3 sequence (DNA): TGTGCCAGCAGCCAAGCGACAGGCTACGAGCAGTACTTC. J is TRBJ2-7 and V is TRBV14, with D possibly being TRBD1 (6 bases). Trimming took off 1 base at V and 3 bases at J, with 7 bases between the two ends. The CDR3 is 13 residues long. The germline V gene encodes CDR1 SGHDN and CDR2 FVKESK.

The V call is TRBV13, the J call TRBJ1-6, with 9 bases fitting TRBD1. CDR1 is PRHDT, CDR2 FYEKMQ, per germline (reference sequence). Trimming at V came to 0 bases and at J to 9 bases, leaving 6 bases not matched to a gene. The CDR3 is made up of 16 amino acids. The CDR3 DNA follows: TGTGCCAGCAGCTTAGGATCCGGGACAGGGACTTCACCCCTCCACTTT. It specifies CASSLGSGTGTSPLHF.

The genes are TRBV27 and TRBJ2-7; TRBD2 matches at 9 bases. Losses at the gene ends were 2 bases for V and 1 base for J; bases not matched to a gene: 0. The CDR3 has 14 amino acids. CDR1 and CDR2 (germline): MNHEY, SMNVEV (reference sequence). The CDR3 loop is CASSLLAGSYEQYF. The CDR3 DNA reads TGTGCCAGCAGTTTACTAGCGGGGTCCTACGAGCAGTACTTC.

The V and J genes are TRBV5-1 and TRBJ1-1; D gene uncertain. V was shortened by 0 bases and J by 6 bases, with 15 bases between the two germline ends. The CDR3 covers 15 residues. CDR1 is SGHRS and CDR2 is YFSETQ in the germline V gene. The CDR3: CASSLDAGLASEAFF. The CDR3 coding sequence is TGCGCCAGCAGCTTGGACGCGGGTTTGGCATCTGAAGCTTTCTTT.

The rearrangement links TRBV19 to TRBJ2-7; either TRBD1 or TRBD2 may fit D (6 bases each). Germline CDR1 and CDR2: LNHDA and SQIVND (reference sequence). V lost 10 bases to trimming and J lost 0 bases, with 25 bases between them. The CDR3 totals 17 residues. CDR3 in amino acids: CATRRGVTGQSSYEQYF. The DNA for the CDR3 is TGTGCCACCCGGAGGGGGGTGACAGGACAGAGCTCCTACGAGCAGTACTTC.

The chain has TRBV27 and TRBJ2-7, with 7 bases lining up with TRBD1. Trimming removed 7 bases from V and 4 bases from J; junction bases left unmatched: 13. The V gene's germline CDR1 is MNHEY and CDR2 SMNVEV (reference sequence). There are 15 residues in the CDR3. The CDR3 DNA sequence: TGTGCCAGCATGGAGCGTCCCGCAGGGGGATACGAGCAGTACTTC. Residues: CASMERPAGGYEQYF.

The chain links TRBV28 to TRBJ2-5; D gene ambiguous. The CDR3 is made up of 13 amino acids. Trimming stripped 6 bases from V and 0 bases from J, with 8 bases between. Germline V gene data show CDR1 as MDHEN and CDR2 as SYDVKM. CDR3 nucleotides: TGTGCCAGCAGGCTCCTGTACCAAGAGACCCAGTACTTC. This gives the protein CASRLLYQETQYF.

V gene TRBV28 combines with J gene TRBJ2-2, with D possibly matching TRBD2 (6 bases). Germline CDR1 reads MDHEN; CDR2 reads SYDVKM. This CDR3 is built from 15 residues. The V and J ends lost 6 bases and 6 bases respectively, with 17 bases between them. CDR3 nucleotide sequence: TGTGCCAGCAGCCCCATCTGGGGGGACGCCGGGGAGCTGTTTTTT. This translates into CASSPIWGDAGELFF.

J is TRBJ2-5 and V is TRBV28; weak D call: TRBD2 (5 bases). The CDR3 loop spans 14 amino acids. The V end lost 3 bases, the J end lost 1 base, and 9 bases lay between the germline ends. CDR1 is MDHEN and CDR2 is SYDVKM in the germline V gene. The CDR3 DNA reads TGTGCCAGCAGTTTGGGCGGGCCCCAAGAGACCCAGTACTTC. Residues: CASSLGGPQETQYF.

The chain joins TRBV2 to TRBJ2-1; TRBD1 aligns across 8 bases. The CDR3 runs to 13 residues. Germline values: CDR1 SNHLY, CDR2 FYNNEI. The V gene end was trimmed by 8 bases and the J gene end by 3 bases; junction bases not matched to a gene: 3. CDR3 nucleotide sequence: TGTGCCAGCCGGGACAGGCTCTACAATGAGCAGTTCTTC. Translated: CASRDRLYNEQFF.

The genes are TRBV29-1 and TRBJ2-1; 13 bases line up with TRBD2. CDR3 length: 14 amino acids. Per the germline V gene, CDR1 is SQVTM and CDR2 is ANQGSEA. J gave up 8 bases and V 5 bases, and 6 bases lay outside the gene matches. The CDR3: CSVRTSGRGDEQFF. As DNA, the CDR3 is TGCAGCGTTCGAACTAGCGGGAGGGGGGATGAGCAGTTCTTC.

The CDR3 here is CASSTFNEQFF. CDR3 DNA sequence: TGCGCCAGCTCCACTTTCAATGAGCAGTTCTTC. The V gene is TRBV10-1, the J gene TRBJ2-1; D unresolved. Germline assignment: CDR1 WNHNN and CDR2 SYGVQD (reference sequence). The V gene lost 8 bases and the J gene lost 6 bases, with 8 bases spanning the gap. This CDR3 has 11 amino acids.

The chain has TRBV6-4 and TRBJ1-2, with D possibly TRBD1 on 5 matching bases. CDR3 length: 14 residues. Germline V gives CDR1 MRHNA, CDR2 SNTAGT. Trimming left V 3 bases short and J 4 bases short, with 12 bases between. The DNA for the CDR3 is TGTGCCAGCAGTGAATCTACAGGAGGCTATGGCTACACCTTC. It codes for CASSESTGGYGYTF.

V gene TRBV14 combines with J gene TRBJ2-5, with D tentatively TRBD1 (5 bases). The ends were cut back, 2 bases at V and 1 base at J, with 11 bases in the middle. CDR1 and CDR2 (germline): SGHDN, FVKESK. The CDR3 spans 15 residues. Written as DNA, the CDR3 is TGTGCCAGCAGCCAATGGATGACAGTCCAAGAGACCCAGTACTTC. As protein: CASSQWMTVQETQYF. Combining the CDR3 with reference TRBV14 and TRBJ2-5 gives the whole variable domain EAGVTQFPSHSVIEKGQTVTLRCDPISGHDNLYWYRRVMGKEIKFLLHFVKESKQDESGMPNNRFLAERTGGTYSTLKVQPAELEDSGVYFCASSQWMTVQETQYFGPGTRLLVL.

The chain joins TRBV28 to TRBJ2-7; D is possibly TRBD2 (6 bases). V lost 5 bases and J lost 2, with 13 bases in between. CDR3 length: 14 amino acids. Germline V gene lookup returns CDR1 MDHEN and CDR2 SYDVKM. CDR3 region: CASSPPGVPYEQYF. The CDR3, as DNA: TGTGCCAGCAGTCCCCCGGGGGTTCCCTACGAGCAGTACTTC.

This rearrangement joins TRBV6-6 to TRBJ1-5; possible D gene TRBD1, 5 bases. This CDR3 contains 13 residues. The V gene lost 0 bases and the J gene lost 6 bases, with 6 bases spanning the gap. The germline gives CDR1 MNHNY, CDR2 SVGAGI (reference sequence). The CDR3 DNA is TGTGCCAGCAGTTACTCGAGGGGTCAGCCCCAGCATTTT. Encoded protein: CASSYSRGQPQHF.

Here the CDR3 reads CASSKTPLGNTIYF. The CDR3 coding sequence is TGTGCCAGCAGCAAAACTCCCCTGGGAAACACCATATATTTT. The V call is TRBV7-9, the J call TRBJ1-3; D is uncertain. V was trimmed by 5 bases and J by 4 bases, leaving 12 bases between them. This CDR3 contains 14 residues. Germline values: CDR1 SEHNR, CDR2 FQNEAQ (reference sequence).

This chain joins TRBV18 and TRBJ1-2; 7 positions match TRBD1. V shed 4 bases, J shed 6 bases, and the junction held 8 bases outside the gene matches. The germline V gene has CDR1 KGHSH and CDR2 LQKENI. CDR3 length: 14 residues. CDR3 in amino acids: CASSLDRSTHGYTF. In DNA form, the CDR3 reads TGTGCCAGCTCACTGGACAGGTCGACACATGGCTACACCTTC.

This clone was counted once. The CDR3 DNA follows: TGTGCCATCAGTGGGTCAGACGAGGAGGGAGAGACCCAGTACTTC. This sequence encodes CAISGSDEEGETQYF. The chain links TRBV10-3 to TRBJ2-5; D might be TRBD2 (6 bases). Trimming cost V 4 bases and J 4 bases, with 16 bases left between them. The CDR3 has 15 amino acids. In germline, CDR1 is ENHRY, CDR2 SYGVKD.

The chain recombines TRBV30 with TRBJ2-1, with D perhaps matching TRBD1 (5 bases). Deletions cut 0 bases from V and 4 bases from J, with 13 bases between. Germline-derived CDR1 and CDR2 are GTSNPN and SVGIG (reference sequence). The CDR3 covers 15 residues. CDR3 sequence reads: CAWSVGQGWYNEQFF. As DNA, the CDR3 is TGTGCCTGGAGTGTAGGTCAGGGTTGGTACAATGAGCAGTTCTTC.

The J gene is TRBJ2-5, the V gene TRBV11-2; TRBD1 matches 9 bases. Germline V CDR1 and CDR2: SGHAT, FQNNGV. J gave up 11 bases and V 3 bases, and 7 bases lay outside the gene matches. CDR3 length: 13 residues. The CDR3 nucleotides read TGTGCCAGCAGCTTGGGACAGGGAGGTACGCAGTACTTC. Translation gives CASSLGQGGTQYF.

This clone came up a few times. Written as DNA, the CDR3 is TGCAGCGTTGCGACTCTTTGGGACAGTAACACTGAAGCTTTCTTT. Amino acids: CSVATLWDSNTEAFF. The V call is TRBV29-1, the J call TRBJ1-1; 7 nucleotides agree with TRBD1. CDR1 is SQVTM, CDR2 ANQGSEA, per germline. The CDR3 length is 15 residues. Trimming cost V 4 bases and J 2 bases; bases outside gene matches: 10.